One and the same sample provided the 21 T cell receptor beta chains below, sequenced in a study of shared clonotypes between healthy human individuals. The method was immunoSEQ multiplex PCR; TCRdb's version includes in-frame clones alone and lacks a portion of them. In the table there are roughly 700,000 clones, around 91% of which are singletons. Sequencing input: memory CD8+ T cells from PBMCs. Noted subset: CD45RO+ cells pooled with CCR7-negative TemRA cells. These receptors were obtained from a man between 18 and 35 years old in good health. Some clones in this sample may be carry-over from other donors' samples.

The chain combines TRBV6-1 with TRBJ2-1; D ambiguous. Germline V gene sequence: CDR1 MNHNS, CDR2 SASEGT. The CDR3 spans 17 residues. Trimming took off 3 bases at V and 7 bases at J, with 22 bases between the two ends. CDR3 bases: TGTGCCAGCAGTGAGCACCTCCCGGGTTCCGACGGGAATGAGCAGTTCTTC. It translates to CASSEHLPGSDGNEQFF.

The rearrangement uses TRBV28 and TRBJ2-7; D is possibly TRBD2 (6 bases). The V end was cut by 2 bases, the J end by 0 bases, with 11 bases between. This CDR3 comprises 15 residues. Per the germline V gene, CDR1 is MDHEN and CDR2 is SYDVKM. The CDR3 sequence: CASSLGLARSYEQYF. In DNA, the CDR3 is TGTGCCAGCAGTTTAGGGCTAGCGCGCTCCTACGAGCAGTACTTC. The full variable domain, its missing parts supplied by reference TRBV28 and TRBJ2-7, is DVKVTQSSRYLVKRTGEKVFLECVQDMDHENMFWYRQDPGLGLRLIYFSYDVKMKEKGDIPEGYSVSREKKERFSLILESASTNQTSMYLCASSLGLARSYEQYFGPGTRLTVT.

The chain has TRBV7-9 and TRBJ2-7, with 7 bases identical to TRBD1. The ends lost 4 bases at V and 6 bases at J; junction bases unmatched: 9. Germline CDR1 and CDR2: SEHNR and FQNEAQ (reference sequence). CDR3 length: 14 residues. The CDR3 reads CASSSHYGDSEQYF. The CDR3, as DNA: TGTGCCAGCAGCTCACATTATGGGGACAGCGAGCAGTACTTC.

V and J are TRBV5-1 and TRBJ2-3, with D uncertain. Looked up from germline, CDR1 is SGHRS and CDR2 is YFSETQ. V was clipped by 3 bases and J by 2 bases, with 7 bases between them. This CDR3 has 13 amino acids. The DNA of the CDR3 is TGCGCCAGCAGCTCCGACCCCACAGATACGCAGTATTTT. Translating it yields CASSSDPTDTQYF. Together with reference TRBV5-1 and TRBJ2-3, the CDR3 gives the full variable domain: KAGVTQTPRYLIKTRGQQVTLSCSPISGHRSVSWYQQTPGQGLQFLFEYFSETQRNKGNFPGRFSGRQFSNSRSEMNVSTLELGDSALYLCASSSDPTDTQYFGPGTRLTVL.

The rearrangement joins TRBV28 to TRBJ1-1; a weak D match, TRBD1 (5 bases). Per the germline V gene, CDR1 is MDHEN and CDR2 is SYDVKM. Trimming took off 6 bases at V and 3 bases at J, with 20 bases between the two ends. The CDR3 has 16 amino acids. CDR3 sequence reads: CASRPGRRSRDTEAFF. CDR3 coding DNA: TGTGCCAGCAGACCGGGACGGAGATCAAGGGACACTGAAGCTTTCTTT.

The chain links TRBV9 to TRBJ2-7; tentatively, D is TRBD2 (6 bases). The CDR3 is 14 amino acids. Trimming removed 4 bases at V and 6 bases at J, with 17 bases between. Germline-derived CDR1 and CDR2 are SGDLS and YYNGEE. This chain's CDR3 is CASSPHGGGGEQYF. The CDR3 DNA sequence: TGTGCCAGCAGCCCACACGGTGGGGGAGGCGAGCAGTACTTC.

The chain uses TRBV28 and TRBJ1-5; a possible D gene is TRBD1 (5 bases). CDR3 size: 17 residues. The germline V gene encodes CDR1 MDHEN and CDR2 SYDVKM. V was pared by 3 bases and J by 2 bases, with 17 bases between. This CDR3 is CASSLGEFYSGNQPQHF. In DNA form, the CDR3 reads TGTGCCAGCAGTTTGGGGGAGTTTTATAGTGGCAATCAGCCCCAGCATTTT.

The V call is TRBV28, the J call TRBJ2-5, with 9 positions matching TRBD2. Trimming at V came to 2 bases and at J to 0 bases, leaving 7 bases not matched to a gene. CDR1 is MDHEN and CDR2 is SYDVKM in the germline V gene. There are 17 residues in the CDR3. The CDR3 DNA reads TGTGCCAGCAGTTTAGGGCGGGAGGGCCCGGACCAAGAGACCCAGTACTTC. Protein: CASSLGREGPDQETQYF.

The CDR3 is CASRRTGGFVNIQYF. CDR3 in DNA: TGTGCCAGCAGGAGGACAGGGGGCTTTGTGAACATTCAGTACTTC. The rearrangement joins TRBV2 to TRBJ2-4; 11 nucleotides align to TRBD1. V was pared by 6 bases and J by 7 bases, with 8 bases of the junction left unmatched. The germline V gene has CDR1 SNHLY and CDR2 FYNNEI. This CDR3 has 15 residues.

This chain uses TRBV5-1 with TRBJ2-7, with a tentative D call TRBD1 (6 bases). V lost 0 bases and J 3 bases, leaving 10 bases between the germline ends. The CDR3 length is 14 residues. Germline CDR1 reads SGHRS; CDR2 reads YFSETQ. This chain's CDR3 is CASSLEQGIYEQYF. CDR3 DNA sequence: TGCGCCAGCAGCTTGGAACAGGGAATCTACGAGCAGTACTTC.

Of note for this clone: Other DNA sequences in this sample translate to the same CDR3. The chain recombines TRBV9 with TRBJ2-1, with D possibly TRBD2 on 6 matching bases. Germline CDR1 SGDLS, CDR2 YYNGEE. The CDR3 is 13 residues long. The ends were cut back, 0 bases at V and 5 bases at J, with 6 bases in the middle. CDR3 nucleotides: TGTGCCAGCAGCGTAGGCGGGGACAATGAGCAGTTCTTC. Translating gives CASSVGGDNEQFF. Variable domain in full (rest from reference TRBV9 and TRBJ2-1): DSGVTQTPKHLITATGQRVTLRCSPRSGDLSVYWYQQSLDQGLQFLIQYYNGEERAKGNILERFSAQQFPDLHSELNLSSLELGDSALYFCASSVGGDNEQFFGPGTRLTVL.

V is TRBV15 and J is TRBJ2-5, with D hard to call. CDR1 and CDR2 (germline): LNHNV, YYDKDF (reference sequence). The CDR3 contains 14 residues. Trimming took 6 bases from V and 3 from J, leaving 14 bases between them. In DNA form, the CDR3 reads TGTGCCACCAGGAACCCCGGAGAAGAAGAGACCCAGTACTTC. Its protein product is CATRNPGEEETQYF. The whole variable domain, remainder taken from reference TRBV15 and TRBJ2-5, is DAMVIQNPRYQVTQFGKPVTLSCSQTLNHNVMYWYQQKSSQAPKLLFHYYDKDFNNEADTPDNFQSRRPNTSFCFLDIRSPGLGDTAMYLCATRNPGEEETQYFGPGTRLLVL.

A note on this clone: At one of its ends the junction is not consistent with the germline gene, which may arise from a read error. J is TRBJ2-7 and V is TRBV28; weak D call: TRBD2 (6 bases). The germline V gene has CDR1 MDHEN and CDR2 SYDVKM. The CDR3 runs to 10 residues. This chain's CDR3 is CASSCLSGGF. The CDR3 DNA reads as TGTGCCAGCAGTTGTTTATCCGGGGGCTTC.

This sequence joins TRBV7-2 and TRBJ2-3; 9 bases align to TRBD2. The germline V gene encodes CDR1 SGHTA and CDR2 FQGNSA. Unmatched junction bases numbered 6, after V lost 5 bases and J lost 0 bases. This CDR3 has 16 amino acids. The CDR3 protein is CASSPGLASSTDTQYF. CDR3 bases: TGTGCCAGCAGCCCAGGACTAGCGAGTAGCACAGATACGCAGTATTTT.

V is TRBV7-9 and J is TRBJ2-1; TRBD2 matches 11 bases. The CDR3 has 12 residues. With V trimmed by 5 bases and J by 12 bases, 3 bases remained unmatched. Germline V gene sequence: CDR1 SEHNR, CDR2 FQNEAQ (reference sequence). Here the CDR3 DNA reads TGTGCCAGCAGCCCGGGACTAGCGGTGCAGTTCTTC. Protein sequence: CASSPGLAVQFF.

This clone is a singleton in its sample. The V call is TRBV18, the J call TRBJ2-7; D might be TRBD1 or TRBD2, each matching 6 bases. V shed 11 bases and J shed 1 base, with 15 bases lying between them. The CDR3 covers 13 residues. CDR1 and CDR2 (germline): KGHSH, LQKENI. The CDR3 sequence is CAFHGGTSYEQYF. CDR3 nucleotides: TGTGCCTTCCATGGGGGGACATCCTACGAGCAGTACTTC.

The chain couples TRBV9 to TRBJ2-5; D might be TRBD1 (6 bases). Deletions cut 3 bases from V and 5 bases from J, with 11 bases between. The CDR3 runs 13 residues. CDR1 is SGDLS and CDR2 is YYNGEE in the germline V gene. The CDR3 sequence is CASSEQGGETQYF. The CDR3 coding sequence is TGTGCCAGCAGCGAACAGGGCGGTGAGACCCAGTACTTC.

The chain recombines TRBV6-5 with TRBJ1-4; D call uncertain. The V and J ends lost 2 bases and 0 bases respectively, with 7 bases between them. Germline CDR1 is MNHEY and CDR2 is SVGAGI. The CDR3 totals 15 residues. The CDR3 DNA is TGTGCCAGCAGTTACAGGGCAGCAACTAATGAAAAACTGTTTTTT. Its protein product is CASSYRAATNEKLFF.

This chain uses TRBV6-6 with TRBJ2-5, with D possibly TRBD2 on 6 matching bases. The CDR3 covers 15 residues. Trimming cost V 5 bases and J 5 bases, with 18 bases left between them. Germline CDR1 reads MNHNY; CDR2 reads SVGAGI (reference sequence). This CDR3 reads CASSKPTSRTETQYF. CDR3 bases: TGTGCCAGCAGTAAGCCGACTAGTCGCACCGAGACCCAGTACTTC.

The chain is built from TRBV27 and TRBJ1-5; possible D gene TRBD1, 5 bases. This CDR3 spans 14 amino acids. CDR1 is MNHEY and CDR2 is SMNVEV in the germline V gene (reference sequence). V was trimmed by 3 bases and J by 6 bases, leaving 12 bases between them. CDR3 in amino acids: CASSFTGTGQPQHF. DNA of the CDR3: TGTGCCAGCAGTTTCACGGGAACAGGTCAGCCCCAGCATTTT.

This clone was seen a single time. Different DNA sequences within this sample yield the same CDR3. The V call is TRBV4-1, the J call TRBJ2-7; 7 bases are a match to TRBD1. The CDR3 contains 12 residues. Germline CDR1 reads MGHRA; CDR2 reads YSYEKL. V gave up 1 base and J gave up 6 bases; unmatched junction bases: 0. CDR3 nucleotide sequence: TGCGCCAGCAGCCAAGCAGGGGGCGAGCAGTACTTC. Translation: CASSQAGGEQYF.